A selection of T cell receptor beta chains follows, all from one sample in a study of T-cell memory formation after mild COVID-19. TCRdb independently ran MiXCR on the 5' RACE reads; one entry per CDR3 protein. This table holds over 150,000 distinct CDR3 sequences, about 20% found once. What was sequenced was PBMCs or a T cell subset sorted from them (not recorded which). The receptors were gathered from an adult woman who had mild COVID-19 (a few samples of this study predate the infection). Cell type and time point are not known. The CDR3 runs from the conserved cysteine through the conserved F or W. A D gene is named only where the DNA matches it firmly. Part of the rows lack a size; the others show once, few, many or a class for expanded clones.

d_gene,v_gene,abundance,j_gene,CDR3aa,CDR3nt
NA,TRBV5-1,few,TRBJ2-1,CASSLNQGPYNEQFF,TGCGCCAGCAGCTTGAATCAGGGGCCCTACAATGAGCAGTTCTTC
NA,TRBV2,few,TRBJ2-7,CATQLSSRTYEQYF,TGTGCCACCCAACTATCGAGTCGGACCTACGAGCAGTACTTC
NA,TRBV6-5,few,TRBJ2-3,CASSYAGYTDTQYF,TGTGCCAGCAGTTATGCGGGGTACACAGATACGCAGTATTTT
NA,TRBV29-1,few,TRBJ1-1,CSVDVEVHEAFF,TGCAGCGTTGATGTGGAAGTACATGAAGCTTTCTTT
NA,TRBV24-1,NA,TRBJ2-5,CATSAWSGGGKETQYF,TGTGCCACCAGTGCATGGTCGGGGGGCGGTAAAGAGACCCAGTACTTC
TRBD2,TRBV19,few,TRBJ2-1,CASSIEVGLAGDEQFF,TGTGCCAGTAGTATAGAAGTCGGACTAGCGGGAGATGAGCAGTTCTTC
TRBD1,TRBV6-5,NA,TRBJ2-1,CASSYDRAGYNEQFF,TGTGCCAGCAGTTACGACAGGGCTGGGTACAATGAGCAGTTCTTC
NA,TRBV5-6,NA,TRBJ1-5,CASSSVQENSNQPQHF,TGTGCCAGCAGCTCGGTACAGGAAAATAGCAATCAGCCCCAGCATTTT
NA,TRBV11-2,NA,TRBJ1-3,CASSQTRSGTIYF,TGTGCCAGCAGCCAAACAAGGTCCGGCACCATATATTTT
NA,TRBV5-1,NA,TRBJ1-1,CASSEDTVNTEAFF,TGCGCCAGCAGCGAAGACACGGTGAACACTGAAGCTTTCTTT
NA,TRBV19,few,TRBJ1-2,CASSISLRDGYTF,TGTGCCAGTAGTATTTCCCTTAGGGATGGCTACACCTTC
NA,TRBV7-3,NA,TRBJ1-1,CASSLWGTTEAFF,TGTGCCAGCAGCTTATGGGGGACCACTGAAGCTTTCTTT
TRBD1,TRBV7-2,NA,TRBJ2-7,CASSLAQGNGEQYF,TGTGCCAGCAGCTTAGCACAGGGGAACGGCGAGCAGTACTTC
NA,TRBV12-3/TRBV12-4,few,TRBJ2-7,CASSFYGSGYEQYF,TGTGCCAGCAGTTTCTACGGGAGCGGGTACGAGCAGTACTTC
TRBD2,TRBV6-5,few,TRBJ2-1,CASSETGTRGYNEQFF,TGTGCCAGCAGCGAAACCGGGACTAGGGGCTACAATGAGCAGTTCTTC
NA,TRBV20-1,few,TRBJ2-3,CSARAGRNTDTQYF,TGCAGTGCTAGGGCGGGGCGGAACACAGATACGCAGTATTTT
NA,TRBV12-3/TRBV12-4,few,TRBJ2-5,CASSLGLGTETQYF,TGTGCCAGCAGTTTAGGGCTAGGTACGGAGACCCAGTACTTC
TRBD1,TRBV4-2,NA,TRBJ2-5,CASSLGTASPDLETQYF,TGTGCCAGCAGCCTAGGGACAGCTTCCCCCGACCTGGAGACCCAGTACTTC
NA,TRBV9,NA,TRBJ1-2,CASSGRVSLSNYGYTF,TGTGCCAGCAGCGGCAGGGTATCCCTCTCTAACTATGGCTACACCTTC
NA,TRBV6-6,few,TRBJ1-1,CASRGSEAFF,TGTGCCAGCAGGGGGTCTGAAGCTTTCTTT
TRBD1,TRBV7-9,NA,TRBJ1-2,CASSPGQGKGGYTF,TGTGCCAGCAGCCCGGGACAGGGCAAGGGTGGCTACACCTTC
TRBD1,TRBV7-6,few,TRBJ2-7,CASSLRDRPYEQYF,TGTGCCAGCAGCTTAAGGGACAGACCCTACGAGCAGTACTTC
NA,TRBV4-3,medium-sized,TRBJ1-5,CASSQDPQGNQPQHF,TGCGCCAGCAGCCAAGATCCACAGGGAAATCAGCCCCAGCATTTT
NA,TRBV7-9,NA,TRBJ1-2,CASSSSGEGRERGYTF,TGTGCCAGCAGCTCTTCTGGGGAGGGCAGAGAACGTGGCTACACCTTC
TRBD1,TRBV6-1,few,TRBJ2-1,CASRQDRGHYEQFF,TGTGCCAGCAGACAGGACAGGGGGCACTATGAGCAGTTCTTC
TRBD2,TRBV7-3,few,TRBJ2-3,CASSFLAGGPPDTQYF,TGTGCCAGCAGCTTCTTAGCGGGAGGGCCCCCAGATACGCAGTATTTT
TRBD2,TRBV7-9,few,TRBJ2-1,CASSPAGTSGYNEQFF,TGTGCCAGCAGCCCCGCCGGGACTAGCGGTTACAATGAGCAGTTCTTC
NA,TRBV29-1,few,TRBJ2-7,CSVEGGPGESYEQYF,TGCAGCGTTGAGGGGGGCCCCGGAGAGTCCTACGAGCAGTACTTC
NA,TRBV4-3,NA,TRBJ2-7,CASSQSWQETEQYF,TGCGCCAGCAGCCAAAGTTGGCAGGAGACCGAGCAGTACTTC
NA,TRBV12-3/TRBV12-4,few,TRBJ2-1,CASSSDGYNEQFF,TGTGCCAGCAGTTCCGACGGATACAATGAGCAGTTCTTC
NA,TRBV7-9,NA,TRBJ1-1,CASSPRHTEAFF,TGTGCCAGCAGCCCACGCCACACTGAAGCTTTCTTT
NA,TRBV4-3,NA,TRBJ1-1,CASSQLGANTEAFF,TGCGCCAGCAGCCAACTCGGAGCGAACACTGAAGCTTTCTTT
TRBD2,TRBV12-3/TRBV12-4,few,TRBJ2-1,CASSLFRTRGFGEQFF,TGTGCCAGCAGTTTATTTAGGACTAGGGGTTTCGGTGAGCAGTTCTTC
NA,TRBV7-9,NA,TRBJ1-2,CASSPGSNYGYTF,TGTGCCAGCAGCCCGGGAAGTAACTATGGCTACACCTTC
NA,TRBV2,NA,TRBJ1-1,CASSEYDEAFF,TGTGCCAGCAGTGAATATGATGAAGCTTTCTTT
NA,TRBV5-6,few,TRBJ2-2,CASNGDFSTGELFF,TGTGCCAGCAACGGCGACTTTTCCACCGGGGAGCTGTTTTTT
NA,TRBV27,few,TRBJ1-2,CASSLRQDGYTF,TGTGCCAGCAGTTTACGACAGGATGGCTACACCTTC
TRBD1,TRBV7-9,NA,TRBJ2-5,CASSAGGGLKETQYF,TGTGCCAGCAGCGCAGGGGGTGGCCTAAAAGAGACCCAGTACTTC
TRBD1,TRBV2,once,TRBJ1-5,CASSEGQGARQPQHF,TGTGCCAGCAGTGAAGGGCAGGGGGCCCGACAGCCCCAGCATTTT
NA,TRBV5-1,NA,TRBJ1-1,CASSLPEMNTEAFF,TGCGCCAGCAGCCTCCCTGAGATGAACACTGAAGCTTTCTTT
NA,TRBV7-8,NA,TRBJ1-5,CASSFTGGGYNQPQHF,TGTGCCAGCAGTTTCACCGGAGGGGGATACAATCAGCCCCAGCATTTT
NA,TRBV27,few,TRBJ1-5,CASRSGRNSNQPQHF,TGTGCCAGCAGATCGGGACGGAATAGCAATCAGCCCCAGCATTTT
NA,TRBV9,NA,TRBJ2-2,CASSVGWGQLTGELFF,TGTGCCAGCAGCGTAGGGTGGGGGCAGCTCACCGGGGAGCTGTTTTTT
NA,TRBV27,NA,TRBJ2-5,CASSHHPQGRETQYF,TGTGCCAGCAGTCATCACCCGCAGGGGCGGGAGACCCAGTACTTC
NA,TRBV6-2/TRBV6-3,once,TRBJ2-7,CASPSTEFSGGYEQYF,TGTGCCAGTCCGTCCACTGAATTCTCCGGAGGCTACGAGCAGTACTTC
NA,TRBV4-3,few,TRBJ2-5,CASSQDILVGQETQYF,TGCGCCAGCAGCCAAGATATACTAGTCGGCCAAGAGACCCAGTACTTC
NA,TRBV2,few,TRBJ2-7,CASRQSGYMSIQYF,TGTGCCAGCAGACAAAGCGGTTACATGAGTATACAGTACTTC
NA,TRBV6-5,NA,TRBJ2-3,CASKLGTDTQYF,TGTGCCAGCAAACTGGGCACAGATACGCAGTATTTT
NA,TRBV6-5,NA,TRBJ2-3,CASRPEKFYYTDTQYF,TGTGCCAGCAGACCCGAGAAGTTCTATTACACAGATACGCAGTATTTT
NA,TRBV7-6,few,TRBJ2-5,CASHALGPFVRETQYF,TGTGCCAGCCATGCATTAGGGCCTTTTGTGAGGGAGACCCAGTACTTC
NA,TRBV11-3,NA,TRBJ2-2,CASSPRQGPGTGELFF,TGTGCCAGCAGCCCCCGTCAGGGTCCGGGCACCGGGGAGCTGTTTTTT
NA,TRBV21-1,few,TRBJ2-1,CASSKEGTSGSLNYEQFF,TGTGCCAGCAGCAAAGAAGGTACTAGCGGGAGTCTAAACTATGAGCAGTTCTTC